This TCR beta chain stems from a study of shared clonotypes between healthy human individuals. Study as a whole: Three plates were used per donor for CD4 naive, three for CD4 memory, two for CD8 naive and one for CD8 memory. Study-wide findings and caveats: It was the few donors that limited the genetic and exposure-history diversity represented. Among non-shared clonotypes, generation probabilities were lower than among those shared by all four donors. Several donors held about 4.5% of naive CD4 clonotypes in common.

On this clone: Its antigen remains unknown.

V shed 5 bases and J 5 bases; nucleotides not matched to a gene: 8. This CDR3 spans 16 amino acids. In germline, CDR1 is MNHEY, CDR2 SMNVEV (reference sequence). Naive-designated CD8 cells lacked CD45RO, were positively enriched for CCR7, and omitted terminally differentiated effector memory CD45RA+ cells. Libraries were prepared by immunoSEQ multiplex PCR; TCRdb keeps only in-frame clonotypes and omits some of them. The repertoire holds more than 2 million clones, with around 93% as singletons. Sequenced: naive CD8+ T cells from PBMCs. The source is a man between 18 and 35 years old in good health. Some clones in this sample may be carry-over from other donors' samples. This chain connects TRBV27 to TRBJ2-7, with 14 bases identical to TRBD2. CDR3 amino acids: CASSPGTSGSMNEQYF. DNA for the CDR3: TGTGCCAGCAGTCCAGGGACTAGCGGGAGCATGAACGAGCAGTACTTC.